This T cell receptor (beta chain) was obtained from a study of OX40 agonist ivuxolimab in advanced cancers. The study in broad terms: Ivuxolimab was a fully human IgG2 agonistic monoclonal antibody targeting the costimulatory receptor OX40 (CD134). Intravenous ivuxolimab was administered to patients every 2 weeks at six dose levels: 0.01, 0.1, 0.3, 1.5, 3 and 10 mg/kg. Of the approximately 53 patients in dose escalation, some 20 had hepatocellular carcinoma, about 15 had melanoma, 9 had renal cell carcinoma and 9 had head and neck cancer. A male proportion of nearly 85% and a mean age of 60 years, ranging from roughly 20 to 80, were recorded for the dose-escalation cohort. Patients were allowed to have had prior anti-PD-1, anti-PD-L1 or anti-CTLA-4 therapy, and around 37% of the dose-escalation patients had previously received checkpoint inhibitors. Three dose-escalation patients achieved partial responses, one with hepatocellular carcinoma and two with cutaneous melanoma. Peripheral TCRbeta sequencing was intended to test whether TCR sequence diversity was altered and clonal T-cell expansion was caused by ivuxolimab. The paper covers the monotherapy dose-escalation part of the phase I ivuxolimab trial, which included N of about 56 patients.

Here V drops 4 bases and J drops 6 bases, and the junction holds 6 bases not matched to any gene. Inclusive of the bounding cysteine and phenylalanine, the CDR3 is 15 residues long. The read is trimmed to its CDR3 DNA, 45 bases read in frame from base 1. Taken from the germline V gene, the CDR1 and CDR2 loops are SGDLS and YYNGEE. Genomic DNA was isolated from the sorted cells so that the TCRbeta CDR3 region could be sequenced. TCRbeta CDR3 regions were sequenced using the immunoSEQ Assay. TCRdb mirrors the immuneACCESS table, restricted to in-frame sequences. Some clones are absent from its copies; in checked studies, under half trace to an unresolved V gene, and the reason for the others is unknown. The sample has about 86,000 clones on record, around 88% of them singletons. The ten largest clones take up roughly 1.4% of the sample. This clone appeared a single time. Its cognate antigen has yet to be identified. The sample holds no much larger clone one base away, and base qualities are not on file.

Study-wide findings and limitations: Low levels of normalized T-cell clonal expansion were also seen in some nonresponding patients. In the 0.1-3.0 mg/kg groups, partial responders were among the patients with the lowest normalized peripheral clonal expansion, particularly in CD8+ T cells. At doses from 0.1 to 3.0 mg/kg, clonal expansion was seen in both CD4+ and CD8+ blood T cells between baseline and week 6. On average, CD8+ T cells showed more expanded clones than CD4+ T cells after ivuxolimab. Which antigens the clonally expanded peripheral T cells were specific for was not determined.

The trial excluded patients who had a history of autoimmune disease or were on systemic immunosuppression. Peripheral blood for TCR sequencing was collected from all dose cohorts at baseline, on cycle 4 day 1, and on cycle 7 day 1. Samples were obtained from an open-label, multicenter, first-in-human phase I dose-escalation trial of ivuxolimab. The trial enrolled adults with locally advanced or metastatic head and neck squamous cell, hepatocellular, melanoma or renal cell carcinoma. CD4+ and CD8+ T cells were sorted separately from peripheral blood before TCR sequencing. Rearrangement joined TRBV9 to TRBJ2-1; TRBD2 fits 11 bases in the junction. This receptor was obtained from an adult with an advanced solid tumor such as melanoma, head and neck, liver or kidney cancer. Sequences were derived from CD4+ or CD8+ T cells sorted from blood, sampled in a trial of the OX40 agonist ivuxolimab. The encoded CDR3 is CASSTRSGGANEQFF. The DNA reads as follows: TGTGCCAGCAGCACCCGTAGCGGGGGGGCCAATGAGCAGTTCTTC. Where the CDR3 stops, the reference TRBV9 and TRBJ2-1 genes take over; the full variable domain is DSGVTQTPKHLITATGQRVTLRCSPRSGDLSVYWYQQSLDQGLQFLIQYYNGEERAKGNILERFSAQQFPDLHSELNLSSLELGDSALYFCASSTRSGGANEQFFGPGTRLTVL.